A single T cell receptor (beta chain) is shown here with its context. Clones were read by immunoSEQ multiplex PCR, and TCRdb kept only the in-frame ones, dropping some. This table holds fewer than 100,000 clones, approximately 89% found once. These data come from a study of T cell changes during pregnancy in multiple sclerosis. The CDR3 is 16 residues long. V lost 6 bases and J 0 bases, leaving 15 bases between the germline ends. This sample comprised peripheral blood, obtained before pregnancy. This chain joins TRBV23-1 and TRBJ1-3, with a weak D call TRBD1 (6 bases). TRBV23-1 is labeled an ORF, and its function is uncertain. This clonotype was sampled from a female donor with multiple sclerosis, enrolled in a pregnancy study. CDR3 sequence reads: CASSGITGRSGNTIYF. The CDR3 nucleotides read TGCGCCAGCAGCGGGATAACAGGGCGCTCTGGAAACACCATATATTTT.